The following is a TCR beta chain sequence with its context. Germline CDR1 is SGHVS and CDR2 is FNYEAQ. Unmatched junction bases numbered 12, after V lost 5 bases and J lost 6 bases. This CDR3 spans 16 amino acids. This record comes from a study of OX40 agonist ivuxolimab in advanced cancers. The data were produced by immunoSEQ multiplex PCR, yet TCRdb's version contains in-frame clones alone and is incomplete. The table includes around 72,000 clones, about nine tenths detected once. This sequence was found in an adult with an advanced solid tumor such as melanoma, head and neck, liver or kidney cancer. The specimen was CD4+ or CD8+ T cells sorted from blood, collected in a trial of the OX40 agonist ivuxolimab. The chain is built from TRBV7-6 and TRBJ2-2; 7 positions agree with TRBD2. The CDR3 nucleotides read TGTGCCAGCAGCCGAAGGGGAGGGGTTCGTCCCGGGGAGCTGTTTTTT. Its translation is CASSRRGGVRPGELFF.